This TCR beta chain was profiled in a study of graft-versus-host responses after intestinal transplantation. Looking at the study overall: Transplant recipients had multivisceral, liver-intestinal, or isolated intestinal grafts. Every recipient had anti-thymocyte globulin induction and three to four years of tacrolimus plus steroids.

Sequenced by immunoSEQ multiplex PCR; TCRdb stores in-frame clones only, minus some. The table shows over 65,000 clones, with around 93% occurring only once. Study outcomes and limitations: Recipient-marrow GvH clones were detected, some having first appeared in ileum or blood. Within the allografts of patients who had graft-donor T cell macrochimerism, graft-versus-host to host-versus-graft clonal ratios were high.

Concerning this clone: The antigen remains unidentified.

The CDR3 contains 16 residues. CDR1 and CDR2 (germline): LNHNV, YYDKDF (reference sequence). The junction had 8 bases not matched to a gene; V was cut back by 1 base and J by 6 bases. The sequence came from a human donor who was the organ donor for an intestinal transplant. The specimen comprised unstimulated CD8+ T cells sorted from spleen or lymph node cells, sampled before transplant. This sequence joins TRBV15 and TRBJ2-1; 8 nucleotides match TRBD2. The CDR3 here is CATSRGFGLAGNEQFF. The CDR3 nucleotides are TGTGCCACCAGCAGAGGCTTTGGACTAGCTGGCAATGAGCAGTTCTTC.